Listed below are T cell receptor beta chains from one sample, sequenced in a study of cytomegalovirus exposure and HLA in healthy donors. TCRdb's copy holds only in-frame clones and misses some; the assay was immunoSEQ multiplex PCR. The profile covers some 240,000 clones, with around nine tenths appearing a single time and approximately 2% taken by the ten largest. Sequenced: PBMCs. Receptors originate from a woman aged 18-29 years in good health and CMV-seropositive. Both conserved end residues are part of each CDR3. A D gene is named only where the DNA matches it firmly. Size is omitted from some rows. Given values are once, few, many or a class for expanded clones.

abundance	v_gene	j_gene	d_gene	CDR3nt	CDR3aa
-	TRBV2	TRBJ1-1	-	TGTGCCAGCAGTGGAGAAACAGGGTCAGCTGAAGCTTTCTTT	CASSGETGSAEAFF
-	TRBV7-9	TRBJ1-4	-	TGTGCCAGCAGCCCGTGGGGCCGTACAACTAATGAAAAACTGTTTTTT	CASSPWGRTTNEKLFF
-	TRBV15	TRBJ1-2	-	TGTGCCACCAGCAGAGATTCCCGGGGTGGCTACACCTTC	CATSRDSRGGYTF
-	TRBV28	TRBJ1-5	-	TGTGCCAGCCGCCAATATTGGGGCGGGATGGATAGCAATCAGCCCCAGCATTTT	CASRQYWGGMDSNQPQHF
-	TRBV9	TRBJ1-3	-	TGTGCCAGCAGCGTAGCCGAATCTTGGAGTAGTTTAAACACCATATATTTT	CASSVAESWSSLNTIYF
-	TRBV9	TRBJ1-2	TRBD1	TGTGCCAGCAGCGCGCAGGGGGCTAACTATGGCTACACCTTC	CASSAQGANYGYTF
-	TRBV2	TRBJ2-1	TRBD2	TGTGCCAGCAGGAACCCCTTACTAGCGGGTACCTACAATGAGCAGTTCTTC	CASRNPLLAGTYNEQFF
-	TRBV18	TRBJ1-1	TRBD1	TGTGCCAGCTCACTGTACGGACAGGAGAACACTGAAGCTTTCTTT	CASSLYGQENTEAFF
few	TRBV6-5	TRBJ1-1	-	TGTGCCAGCAGTTACGGGTCGGGCACTGAAGCTTTCTTT	CASSYGSGTEAFF
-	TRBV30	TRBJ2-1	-	TGTGCCTGGACAGGGGGGAATGAGCAGTTCTTC	CAWTGGNEQFF
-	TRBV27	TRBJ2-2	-	TGTGCCAGCAGTTTATTACTTCCTTACGGTAGTCGTGAGGTGATCGCCGGGGAGCTGTTTTTT	CASSLLLPYGSREVIAGELFF
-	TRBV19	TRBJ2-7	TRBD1	TGTGCCAGTAGTACGACAGGGGGCCGGAACGAGCAGTACTTC	CASSTTGGRNEQYF